This TCR beta chain was recovered during a study of T cell responses to AZD1222 COVID-19 vaccine. Sequencing was performed with immunoSEQ multiplex PCR; in TCRdb, only in-frame clones are kept and a portion is missing. The data contain 150,000 to 180,000 clones, 90% to 95% of them seen just once; the ten biggest clones take up about 1.6%. Germline values: CDR1 LGHNA, CDR2 YNFKEQ. The germline V and J ends were trimmed by 3 bases and 6 bases, with 3 bases remaining between them. The CDR3 is made up of 11 amino acids. A remark on this clone: Its antigen is unidentified.

Study-wide points: Mostly white British, mostly female donors; authors suggested clonal diversity may be underestimated.

The material was peripheral blood, obtained 28 days after the second AZD1222 dose. The rearrangement uses TRBV4-2 and TRBJ2-1; D is unclear. The clonotype comes from an adult who received the AZD1222 COVID-19 vaccine. In DNA, the CDR3 is TGTGCCAGCAGCCATGCCAATGAGCAGTTCTTC. It yields the protein CASSHANEQFF.